A single sample is the source of the 3 T cell receptor beta chains below, sequenced in a study of vaccination effects on CD4 cells after COVID-19. Ahead of sequencing, the ViraFEST assay grew antigen-specific CD4+ T cells using viral peptide pools. Once cultured for more than nine days, the cells underwent separation to obtain CD4+ T cells. Everyone in the study got two shots of either the BNT162b2 or mRNA-1273 vaccine. The antigens for these receptors are not known. Method: immunoSEQ multiplex PCR; TCRdb's copy keeps in-frame clones and lacks some. The sample lists tens of thousands of clones, around four fifths occurring once. Sequenced material: CD4+ T cells from PBMCs cultured with HCoV-OC43 spike peptides, taken after COVID-19 vaccination. Indicated subset: HCoV-OC43 spike overlapping peptide pool stimulation. These receptors were taken from a human donor who received a COVID-19 vaccine.

This clone was seen at least ten times. The V gene is TRBV4-1, the J gene TRBJ2-1; D remains unclear. Germline lookup yields CDR1 MGHRA and CDR2 YSYEKL. This CDR3 comprises 13 residues. Trimming left V 0 bases short and J 6 bases short, with 6 bases between. CDR3: CASSQDRLNEQFF. The CDR3 DNA is TGCGCCAGCAGCCAAGATCGGCTCAATGAGCAGTTCTTC.

This sequence joins TRBV28 and TRBJ1-5; D is perhaps TRBD1 (6 bases). V shed 1 base and J shed 5 bases, with 12 bases lying between them. Germline V CDR1 and CDR2: MDHEN, SYDVKM. The CDR3 is 15 residues long. CDR3 sequence: CASSLYLGADQPQHF. The CDR3, as DNA: TGTGCCAGCAGTTTATACTTGGGGGCCGATCAGCCCCAGCATTTT.

The chain recombines TRBV18 with TRBJ1-2, with D unresolved. V gave up 3 bases and J gave up 5 bases, with 10 bases separating them. Germline loops: CDR1 KGHSH, CDR2 LQKENI. The CDR3 contains 13 residues. CDR3 DNA sequence: TGTGCCAGCTCACCCGGCCCGATGTATGGCTACACCTTC. It yields the protein CASSPGPMYGYTF. Full variable domain (missing parts from reference TRBV18 and TRBJ1-2): NAGVMQNPRHLVRRRGQEARLRCSPMKGHSHVYWYRQLPEEGLKFMVYLQKENIIDESGMPKERFSAEFPKEGPSILRIQQVVRGDSAAYFCASSPGPMYGYTFGSGTRLTVV.